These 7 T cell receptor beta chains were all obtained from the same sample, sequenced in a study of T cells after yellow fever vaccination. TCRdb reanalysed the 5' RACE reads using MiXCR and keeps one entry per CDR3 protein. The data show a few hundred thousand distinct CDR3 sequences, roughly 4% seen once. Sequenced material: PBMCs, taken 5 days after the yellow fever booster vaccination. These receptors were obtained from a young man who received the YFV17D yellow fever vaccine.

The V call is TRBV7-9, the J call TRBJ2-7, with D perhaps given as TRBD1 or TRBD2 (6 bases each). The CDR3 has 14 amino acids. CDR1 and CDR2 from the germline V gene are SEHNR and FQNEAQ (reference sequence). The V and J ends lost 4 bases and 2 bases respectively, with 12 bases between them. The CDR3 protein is CASSYGGGAYEQYF. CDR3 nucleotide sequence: TGTGCCAGCAGCTACGGGGGCGGTGCCTACGAGCAGTACTTC.

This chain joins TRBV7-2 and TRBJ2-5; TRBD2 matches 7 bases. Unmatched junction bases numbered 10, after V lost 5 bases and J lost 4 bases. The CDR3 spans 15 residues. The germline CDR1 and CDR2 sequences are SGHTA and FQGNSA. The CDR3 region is CASSPWASGRETQYF. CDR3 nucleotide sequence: TGTGCCAGCAGCCCTTGGGCTAGCGGTCGAGAGACCCAGTACTTC. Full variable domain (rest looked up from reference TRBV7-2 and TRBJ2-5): GAGVSQSPSNKVTEKGKDVELRCDPISGHTALYWYRQSLGQGLEFLIYFQGNSAPDKSGLPSDRFSAERTGGSVSTLTIQRTQQEDSAVYLCASSPWASGRETQYFGPGTRLLVL.

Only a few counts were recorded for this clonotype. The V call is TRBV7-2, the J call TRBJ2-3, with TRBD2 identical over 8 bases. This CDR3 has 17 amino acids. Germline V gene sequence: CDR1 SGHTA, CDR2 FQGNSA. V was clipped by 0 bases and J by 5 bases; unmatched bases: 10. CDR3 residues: CASSLAPGGSGRDTQYF. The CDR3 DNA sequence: TGTGCCAGCAGCTTAGCGCCGGGAGGAAGCGGGAGAGATACGCAGTATTTT. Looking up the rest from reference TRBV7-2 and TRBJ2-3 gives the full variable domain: GAGVSQSPSNKVTEKGKDVELRCDPISGHTALYWYRQSLGQGLEFLIYFQGNSAPDKSGLPSDRFSAERTGGSVSTLTIQRTQQEDSAVYLCASSLAPGGSGRDTQYFGPGTRLTVL.

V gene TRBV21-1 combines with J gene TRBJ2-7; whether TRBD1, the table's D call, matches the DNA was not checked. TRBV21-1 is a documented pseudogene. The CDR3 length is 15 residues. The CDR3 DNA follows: TGTGCCAGCAGCAAACCACCGGGACACCGCTACGAGCAGTACGTC. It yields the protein CASSKPPGHRYEQYV.

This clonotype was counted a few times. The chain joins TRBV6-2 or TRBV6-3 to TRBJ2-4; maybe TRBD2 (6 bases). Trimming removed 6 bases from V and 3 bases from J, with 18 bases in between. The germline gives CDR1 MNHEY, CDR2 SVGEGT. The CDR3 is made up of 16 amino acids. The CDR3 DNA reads TGTGCCAGCAGCCCCTGGGGCGGGACGGGCAAAAACATTCAGTACTTC. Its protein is CASSPWGGTGKNIQYF.

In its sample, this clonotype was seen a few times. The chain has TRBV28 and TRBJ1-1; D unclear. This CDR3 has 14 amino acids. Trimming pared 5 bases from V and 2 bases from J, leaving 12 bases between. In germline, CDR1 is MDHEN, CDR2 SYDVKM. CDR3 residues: CASSPAARNTEAFF. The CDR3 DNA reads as TGTGCCAGCAGTCCGGCGGCCCGCAACACTGAAGCTTTCTTT.

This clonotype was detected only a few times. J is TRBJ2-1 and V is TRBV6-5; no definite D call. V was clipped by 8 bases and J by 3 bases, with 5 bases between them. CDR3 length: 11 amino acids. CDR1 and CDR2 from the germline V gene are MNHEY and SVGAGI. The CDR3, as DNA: TGTGCCAGCTGGCGCTACAATGAGCAGTTCTTC. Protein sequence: CASWRYNEQFF.